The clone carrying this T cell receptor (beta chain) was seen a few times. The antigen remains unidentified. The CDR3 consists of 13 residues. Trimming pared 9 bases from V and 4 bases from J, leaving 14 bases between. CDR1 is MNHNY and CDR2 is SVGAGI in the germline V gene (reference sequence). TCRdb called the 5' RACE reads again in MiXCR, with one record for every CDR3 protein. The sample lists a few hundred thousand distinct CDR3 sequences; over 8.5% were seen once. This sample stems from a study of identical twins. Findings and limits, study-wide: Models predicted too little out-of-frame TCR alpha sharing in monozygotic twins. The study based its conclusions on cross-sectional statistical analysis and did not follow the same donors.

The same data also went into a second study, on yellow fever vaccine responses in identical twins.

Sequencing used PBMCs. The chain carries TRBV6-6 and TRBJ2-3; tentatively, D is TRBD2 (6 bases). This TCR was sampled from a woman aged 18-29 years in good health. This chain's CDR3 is CASTGGPSDTQYF. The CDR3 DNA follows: TGTGCCAGTACAGGAGGGCCGTCAGATACGCAGTATTTT.